The 11 T cell receptor beta chains given below trace back to one sample, sequenced in a study of identical twins. TCRdb analysed the 5' RACE reads with MiXCR anew, one entry per CDR3 protein. Of approximately 680,000 distinct CDR3 sequences in the sample, under 8.5% are singletons; the top ten hold 1.6%. This same sample was also taken into another study, of yellow fever vaccine responses in identical twins.

The sequencing input was PBMCs. The receptors were gathered from a woman under 30 in good health.

The chain has TRBV18 and TRBJ2-7; D is unclear. V was pared by 1 base and J by 3 bases, with 4 bases between. This CDR3 has 12 residues. The germline CDR1 and CDR2 sequences are KGHSH and LQKENI. In DNA form, the CDR3 reads TGTGCCAGCTCACCACGCTACTACGAGCAGTACTTC. Protein: CASSPRYYEQYF.

The rearrangement links TRBV27 to TRBJ2-5; 10 bases agree with TRBD2. J lost 5 bases, V lost 0 bases, and 6 bases had no gene match. Per the germline V gene, CDR1 is MNHEY and CDR2 is SMNVEV (reference sequence). CDR3 length: 16 amino acids. The CDR3 DNA follows: TGTGCCAGCAGTTTATCCAGCGGGGGGGCCTGGGAGACCCAGTACTTC. This sequence encodes CASSLSSGGAWETQYF.

There are a few counts of this clonotype. This sequence joins TRBV7-8 and TRBJ2-3, with TRBD1 matching over 9 bases. The CDR3 consists of 16 residues. Trimming at V came to 5 bases and at J to 6 bases, leaving 12 bases not matched to a gene. The germline gives CDR1 SGHVS, CDR2 FQNEAQ. As DNA, the CDR3 is TGTGCCAGCAGCCCCCGGGACAGGGTGTTCATCGATACGCAGTATTTT. Translated: CASSPRDRVFIDTQYF.

This clonotype has just a few counts. V usage is TRBV10-3 and J usage is TRBJ1-1; D perhaps matches TRBD1 (5 bases). There are 15 residues in the CDR3. Trimming took 2 bases from V and 0 from J, leaving 10 bases between them. CDR1 and CDR2 from the germline V gene are ENHRY and SYGVKD. Here the CDR3 reads CAISERREMNTEAFF. The CDR3 bases are TGTGCCATCAGTGAGCGCAGGGAGATGAACACTGAAGCTTTCTTT.

This clonotype was observed many times. The J gene is TRBJ1-2, the V gene TRBV24-1; tentatively, D is TRBD1 (6 bases). The V end lost 8 bases, the J end lost 4 bases, and 13 bases lay between the germline ends. The CDR3 loop spans 13 amino acids. CDR1 and CDR2 from the germline V gene are KGHDR and SFDVKD. This CDR3 reads CATNGGPSYGYTF. The CDR3 DNA follows: TGTGCCACCAATGGGGGGCCCTCCTATGGCTACACCTTC.

This clonotype has more than one count but fewer than ten. The chain recombines TRBV11-2 with TRBJ2-2, with D perhaps being TRBD1 or TRBD2 (5 bases each). This CDR3 has 14 amino acids. V was trimmed by 5 bases and J by 1 base, leaving 8 bases between them. From germline, CDR1 is SGHAT and CDR2 FQNNGV. The CDR3 DNA is TGTGCCAGCAGCGGGGGAGTGAACACCGGGGAGCTGTTTTTT. It codes for CASSGGVNTGELFF.

The rearrangement joins TRBV7-8 to TRBJ2-2; perhaps TRBD1 as D (5 bases). Germline CDR1 and CDR2: SGHVS and FQNEAQ. The CDR3 consists of 15 residues. V lost 3 bases to trimming and J lost 0 bases, with 8 bases between them. Here the CDR3 DNA reads TGTGCCAGCAGCTTTAGACAGTCGAACACCGGGGAGCTGTTTTTT. Translated, it gives CASSFRQSNTGELFF.

The rearrangement uses TRBV5-1 and TRBJ2-5, with a possible D match to TRBD1 (6 bases). From germline, CDR1 is SGHRS and CDR2 YFSETQ. This CDR3 comprises 13 residues. With 7 bases removed from V and 1 base from J, the gap between germline ends came to 11 bases. Here the CDR3 DNA reads TGCGCCAGCGGGCAGGACAGCCAAGAGACCCAGTACTTC. Translating gives CASGQDSQETQYF.

This clonotype was picked up many times. The V and J genes are TRBV7-9 and TRBJ2-7; D remains ambiguous. V shed 3 bases and J shed 5 bases, with 8 bases lying between them. The CDR3 sequence is 12 residues long. Looked up from germline, CDR1 is SEHNR and CDR2 is FQNEAQ (reference sequence). The chain's CDR3 is CASSLQGHEQYF. CDR3 nucleotides: TGTGCCAGCAGCTTGCAAGGGCACGAGCAGTACTTC.

This chain uses TRBV7-8 with TRBJ1-5; D call uncertain. The CDR3 contains 13 residues. The V and J ends lost 9 bases and 6 bases respectively, with 15 bases between them. Germline V gene sequence: CDR1 SGHVS, CDR2 FQNEAQ. The CDR3 DNA reads as TGTGCCAGTGGGCCTGGGGTAGGTCAGCCCCAGCATTTT. This sequence encodes CASGPGVGQPQHF.

This chain links TRBV20-1 with TRBJ2-2; D is possibly TRBD1 (6 bases). V gave up 4 bases and J gave up 1 base, with 10 bases separating them. Per germline, CDR1 DFQATT and CDR2 SNEGSKA (reference sequence). This CDR3 has 14 amino acids. CDR3 protein: CSAKSRGNTGELFF. DNA for the CDR3: TGCAGTGCTAAAAGCAGGGGGAACACCGGGGAGCTGTTTTTT.